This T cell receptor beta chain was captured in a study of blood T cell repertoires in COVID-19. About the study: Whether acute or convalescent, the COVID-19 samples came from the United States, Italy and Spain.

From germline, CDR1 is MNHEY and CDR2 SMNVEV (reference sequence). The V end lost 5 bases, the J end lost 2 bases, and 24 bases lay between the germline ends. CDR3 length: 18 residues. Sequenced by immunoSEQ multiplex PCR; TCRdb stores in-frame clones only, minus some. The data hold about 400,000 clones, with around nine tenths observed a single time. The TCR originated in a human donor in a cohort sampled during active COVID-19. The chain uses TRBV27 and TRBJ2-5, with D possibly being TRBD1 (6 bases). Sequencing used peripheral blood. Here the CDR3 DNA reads TGTGCCAGCAGTCCGACAACAAGGGGGAGTGGGGCTCAAGAGACCCAGTACTTC. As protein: CASSPTTRGSGAQETQYF.